This entry describes one T cell receptor (beta chain). The sample belongs to a study of T cells in tuberculosis. As for the study in general: This South African cohort compared adolescents with or without latent tuberculosis against adults with active tuberculosis.

Sequencing was performed with immunoSEQ multiplex PCR; in TCRdb, only in-frame clones are kept and a portion is missing. Of tens of thousands of clones in the sample, nearly 95% were seen once. The germline V gene encodes CDR1 SNHLY and CDR2 FYNNEI. The CDR3 has 16 residues. Trimming removed 9 bases from V and 4 bases from J; junction bases left unmatched: 13. The V and J genes are TRBV2 and TRBJ1-3, with TRBD1 matching 9 bases. The sample taken for sequencing was PBMCs. This clonotype originated in a donor between 10 and 29 years old with latent tuberculosis or without tuberculosis infection. The CDR3 protein is CASAPGQGMVGNTIYF. CDR3 DNA sequence: TGTGCCAGTGCTCCGGGACAGGGTATGGTAGGAAACACCATATATTTT.